Below are 16 T cell receptor beta chains sequenced from a single sample in a study of molecular identifiers for immune sequencing clone quantification. TCRdb recomputed calls from the PCR reads with MiXCR, one row per CDR3 protein. The data hold fewer than 350,000 distinct CDR3 sequences, with 20% to 25% observed a single time. Source material: naive CD8+ T cells from blood, with Jurkat cell RNA spiked in. Documented subset: FACS-sorted CD8+CD4-CCR7+CD45RA+ naive T cells. The receptors stem from a human donor in good health. Some libraries in this study had Jurkat cell RNA spiked in.

This clonotype was detected ten times or more. The chain has TRBV14 and TRBJ2-5, with D perhaps TRBD1 (6 bases). Between the trimmed V and J ends, which lost 3 bases and 1 base, there was a span of 21 bases. Per germline, CDR1 SGHDN and CDR2 FVKESK. The CDR3 runs to 18 residues. The CDR3 region has the DNA TGTGCCAGCAGCCAGAGATGGGACAACACACCCGGCCAAGAGACCCAGTACTTC. It is translated as CASSQRWDNTPGQETQYF. The full variable domain, its missing parts supplied by reference TRBV14 and TRBJ2-5, is EAGVTQFPSHSVIEKGQTVTLRCDPISGHDNLYWYRRVMGKEIKFLLHFVKESKQDESGMPNNRFLAERTGGTYSTLKVQPAELEDSGVYFCASSQRWDNTPGQETQYFGPGTRLLVL.

This clonotype was counted ten times or more. The chain recombines TRBV5-4 with TRBJ2-1; D might be TRBD2 (6 bases). The CDR3 spans 15 residues. Germline CDR1 is SGHNT and CDR2 is YYREEE (reference sequence). Deletions cut 0 bases from V and 9 bases from J, with 16 bases between. The CDR3 DNA reads TGTGCCAGCAGCTTGGACGGGAGTTCCGCCGGTGAGCAGTTCTTC. This sequence encodes CASSLDGSSAGEQFF.

This clonotype was picked up many times. The V call is TRBV13, the J call TRBJ1-1, with a tentative D call TRBD1 (5 bases). V was shortened by 6 bases and J by 1 base, with 12 bases between the two germline ends. Germline V gene data show CDR1 as PRHDT and CDR2 as FYEKMQ (reference sequence). The CDR3 totals 14 residues. CDR3 in amino acids: CASRVVGENTEAFF. In DNA form, the CDR3 reads TGTGCCAGCAGGGTTGTGGGGGAGAACACTGAAGCTTTCTTT.

This clonotype was observed at least ten times. V is TRBV7-2 and J is TRBJ2-1, with D tentatively TRBD2 (5 bases). CDR1 is SGHTA and CDR2 is FQGNSA in the germline V gene. Trimming shortened V by 1 base and J by 8 bases, and 9 bases separated the two germline ends. The CDR3 extends over 13 amino acids. CDR3 nucleotide sequence: TGTGCCAGCAGCTTAGGAGGGTCTTATGAGCAGTTCTTC. It encodes CASSLGGSYEQFF.

Comment on this clonotype: A much larger clone lies one base from this, so it may be a read error. This chain connects TRBV12-3 or TRBV12-4 to TRBJ1-5; no reliable D call. The V end was cut by 7 bases, the J end by 6 bases, with 13 bases between. The CDR3 spans 13 residues. CDR3 loop: CASKGEGSQPQHF. CDR3 nucleotide sequence: TGTGCCAGCAAAGGTGAAGGCAGTCAGCCCCAGCATTTT.

On this clonotype: Just one base apart from a much larger clone, this may be a read error. The chain couples TRBV6-2 or TRBV6-3 to TRBJ2-7; D may match TRBD1 or TRBD2 (6 bases each). The CDR3 covers 13 residues. The V gene lost 7 bases and the J gene lost 3 bases, with 13 bases spanning the gap. Germline lookup yields CDR1 MNHEY and CDR2 SVGEGT. The CDR3 DNA follows: TGTGCCAGCACCCAGGGGAGGATCTACGAGCAGTACTTC. Amino acid sequence: CASTQGRIYEQYF.

Many counts were recorded for this clonotype. The V and J genes are TRBV28 and TRBJ2-7; 7 bases align to TRBD1. CDR1 and CDR2 from the germline V gene are MDHEN and SYDVKM. Trimming took 3 bases from V and 5 from J; bases not matched to a gene: 4. CDR3 length: 13 residues. CDR3 residues: CASSLTGSDEQYF. The CDR3 nucleotides are TGTGCCAGCAGTTTGACAGGGTCCGACGAGCAGTACTTC.

This clonotype was recorded a few times. J is TRBJ2-7 and V is TRBV28; D is possibly TRBD1 or TRBD2 (5 bases each). Trimming shortened V by 7 bases and J by 0 bases, and 16 bases separated the two germline ends. This CDR3 is built from 15 residues. Germline V gene lookup returns CDR1 MDHEN and CDR2 SYDVKM. CDR3 sequence reads: CASNALLGTSYEQYF. Written as DNA, the CDR3 is TGTGCCAGCAATGCCCTCCTTGGGACCTCCTACGAGCAGTACTTC.

In its sample, this clonotype was seen many times. This chain joins TRBV4-3 and TRBJ1-2; D is perhaps TRBD1 (5 bases). V was shortened by 0 bases and J by 5 bases, with 13 bases between the two germline ends. The CDR3 loop spans 15 amino acids. From germline, CDR1 is LGHNA and CDR2 YSLEER. The CDR3 loop is CASSQDSPGSYGYTF. CDR3 nucleotides: TGCGCCAGCAGCCAAGATTCCCCAGGGAGTTATGGCTACACCTTC.

The chain links TRBV4-3 to TRBJ2-7; perhaps D is TRBD1 or TRBD2 (5 bases each). The CDR3 spans 15 residues. Germline values: CDR1 LGHNA, CDR2 YSLEER. Trimming took off 4 bases at V and 1 base at J, with 14 bases between the two ends. The CDR3 DNA is TGCGCCAGCAGCCCCGGGACCTGGAGGTCCTACGAGCAGTACTTC. Residues: CASSPGTWRSYEQYF.

As for this clonotype: A much larger clone differs by one base, so this may be a read error. The genes are TRBV4-1 and TRBJ1-1; D may be TRBD1 (6 bases). Trimming cost V 0 bases and J 5 bases, with 19 bases left between them. Germline V CDR1 and CDR2: MGHRA, YSYEKL. This CDR3 comprises 17 residues. The CDR3 reads CASSQEGAVHGRTEAFF. In DNA form, the CDR3 reads TGCGCCAGCAGCCAAGAGGGGGCAGTTCATGGGAGAACTGAAGCTTTCTTT.

Worth noting for this clonotype: An end of the junction differs from the germline gene, which may be a read error. This chain joins TRBV3-1 and TRBJ2-2, with D possibly matching TRBD2 (7 bases). The CDR3 length is 16 residues. Germline V gene sequence: CDR1 LGHDT, CDR2 YNNKEL (reference sequence). CDR3 sequence (DNA): TGCGCCAGCAGCCCCGAAGGGGGGGCTCTCACCGGGGAGCTGTTTTTT. Protein: CASSPEGGALTGELFF. The full variable domain, with the rest looked up from reference TRBV3-1 and TRBJ2-2, is DTAVSQTPKYLVTQMGNDKSIKCEQNLGHDTMYWYKQDSKKFLKIMFSYNNKELIINETVPNRFSPKSPDKAHLNLHINSLELGDSAVYFCASSPEGGALTGELFFGEGSRLTVL.

There are many counts of this clonotype. The J gene is TRBJ1-1, the V gene TRBV20-1; D may be TRBD1 (5 bases). CDR1 and CDR2 from the germline V gene are DFQATT and SNEGSKA (reference sequence). The CDR3 is 13 residues long. Trimming removed 0 bases at V and 7 bases at J, with 12 bases between. CDR3 sequence reads: CSARETGFYEAFF. CDR3 in DNA: TGCAGTGCTAGAGAAACAGGATTTTATGAAGCTTTCTTT.

Concerning this clonotype: One junction end disagrees with the germline gene, perhaps due to a read error. The chain employs TRBV5-6 and TRBJ2-7; TRBD2 matches 10 bases. Per germline, CDR1 SGHDT and CDR2 YYEEEE. CDR3 size: 15 residues. For the CDR3, the DNA is TGTGCCAGCAGCTTTGGACTAGCGGTCCCCTACGAGCAGCACTTC. It specifies CASSFGLAVPYEQHF.

This clonotype came up many times. This rearrangement joins TRBV19 to TRBJ2-7, with 9 nucleotides matching TRBD1. The germline CDR1 and CDR2 sequences are LNHDA and SQIVND (reference sequence). Germline trimming cut 4 bases from V and 2 bases from J; bases unmatched to any gene: 6. The CDR3 extends over 15 amino acids. CDR3 in DNA: TGTGCCAGTAGTACCGGGACAGGGTACCCCTACGAGCAGTACTTC. It codes for CASSTGTGYPYEQYF.

This clonotype has a count of ten or more. The chain links TRBV7-6 to TRBJ1-3; 7 bases align to TRBD1. Germline CDR1 and CDR2: SGHVS and FNYEAQ. This CDR3 region has 15 residues. J was trimmed by 2 bases and V by 5 bases; bases with no gene match: 6. CDR3 nucleotide sequence: TGTGCCAGCAGCGCCGCAGGGACAGCTGGAAACACCATATATTTT. Translated: CASSAAGTAGNTIYF.